The clone carrying this TCR beta chain appeared a few times. Its antigen is unidentified. This sample is drawn from a study of T cells after yellow fever vaccination. Study summary: The fractions with low cell numbers were processed using SMART-Seq v4 Ultra Low Input. Study observations and caveats: CD4 and CD8 compartments shared a small share of clonotypes, likely from convergent recombination.

With 5 bases clipped from V and 5 bases from J, the junction kept 6 bases outside the gene matches. Germline assignment: CDR1 DFQATT and CDR2 SNEGSKA (reference sequence). There are 14 residues in the CDR3. A single record per CDR3 protein comes from TCRdb applying MiXCR to the 5' RACE reads. The profile shows a few hundred thousand distinct CDR3 sequences, roughly 5.6% of them singletons. This sequence originates from a man between 18 and 29 years old who received the YFV17D yellow fever vaccine. Material: CD4+ T cells sorted from PBMCs, obtained on the day of the yellow fever booster vaccination. J is TRBJ1-6 and V is TRBV20-1; 7 nucleotides line up with TRBD1. CDR3 amino acids: CSAGGTVDNSPLHF. CDR3 bases: TGCAGTGCTGGAGGGACAGTGGATAATTCACCCCTCCACTTT.